This T cell receptor beta chain is drawn from a study of OX40 agonist ivuxolimab in advanced cancers. The sample holds one count of this clone. What it binds is not known. The CDR3 length is 15 residues. V was pared by 4 bases and J by 3 bases, with 14 bases between. Per germline, CDR1 SGHRS and CDR2 YFSETQ. Excluded were patients having autoimmune disease history or systemic immunosuppression. Sampled blood was obtained at baseline, cycle 4 day 1, and cycle 7 day 1. Study-level results: At 0.1 to 3.0 mg/kg and by week 6, CD4+ and CD8+ T cells in the blood had expanded clonally.

Profiled with immunoSEQ multiplex PCR; TCRdb holds only in-frame clones, not every one. This sample has about 120,000 clones, with about 94% found just once. The sequence came from an adult with an advanced solid tumor such as melanoma, head and neck, liver or kidney cancer. The sequencing here drew on CD4+ or CD8+ T cells sorted from blood, taken in a trial of the OX40 agonist ivuxolimab. The V call is TRBV5-1, the J call TRBJ1-3; D is unclear. The CDR3 DNA follows: TGCGCCAGCAGCCCCTTGCTTGGAGGTGGAAACACCATATATTTT. Amino acid sequence: CASSPLLGGGNTIYF.